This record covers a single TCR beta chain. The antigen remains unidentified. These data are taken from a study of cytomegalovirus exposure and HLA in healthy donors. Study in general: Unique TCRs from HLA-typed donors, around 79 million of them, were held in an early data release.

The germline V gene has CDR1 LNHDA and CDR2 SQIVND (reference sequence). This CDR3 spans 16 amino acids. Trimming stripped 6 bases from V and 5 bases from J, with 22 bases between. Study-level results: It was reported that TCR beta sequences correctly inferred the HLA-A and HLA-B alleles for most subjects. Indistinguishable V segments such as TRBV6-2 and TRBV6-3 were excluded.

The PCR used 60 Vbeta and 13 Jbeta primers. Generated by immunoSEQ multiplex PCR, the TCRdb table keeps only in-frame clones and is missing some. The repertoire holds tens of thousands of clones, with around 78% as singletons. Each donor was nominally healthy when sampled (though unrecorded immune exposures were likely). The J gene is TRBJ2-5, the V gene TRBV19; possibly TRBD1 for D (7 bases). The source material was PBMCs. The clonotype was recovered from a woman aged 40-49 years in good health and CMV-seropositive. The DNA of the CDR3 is TGTGCCAGTAGCAAATCAATCTACCCAGGGGGGGAGACCCAGTACTTC. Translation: CASSKSIYPGGETQYF.